Shown below are 20 T cell receptor beta chains from a single sample sequenced in a study of cytotoxic CD8 clonotypes in ibrutinib-treated CLL. Repertoires were generated with immunoSEQ multiplex PCR, while TCRdb's copy carries only in-frame clones and drops some. The sample shows around 310,000 clones, around four fifths of them seen only once. Sample: PBMCs, taken before ibrutinib treatment. Every receptor here comes from a human donor with chronic lymphocytic leukemia.

Worth noting for this clone: The same CDR3 arises from other DNA sequences in this sample as well. This chain uses TRBV9 with TRBJ2-5; D call uncertain. The CDR3 runs to 12 residues. V was trimmed by 0 bases and J by 5 bases, leaving 5 bases between them. The germline CDR1 and CDR2 sequences are SGDLS and YYNGEE. The chain's CDR3 is CASSVVGETQYF. The DNA for the CDR3 is TGTGCCAGCAGCGTAGTTGGGGAGACCCAGTACTTC.

This chain uses TRBV9 with TRBJ2-3; TRBD1 aligns across 10 bases. Germline V gene sequence: CDR1 SGDLS, CDR2 YYNGEE. The V segment lost 3 bases and the J segment 3 bases; nucleotides outside the gene matches: 13. This CDR3 comprises 18 residues. The CDR3 spells CASSAMIRQGAGTDTQYF. The DNA of the CDR3 is TGTGCCAGCAGCGCAATGATCCGACAGGGGGCCGGGACAGATACGCAGTATTTT.

The J gene is TRBJ1-5, the V gene TRBV28; unclear D gene. Trimming shortened V by 3 bases and J by 4 bases, and 10 bases separated the two germline ends. This CDR3 comprises 14 residues. CDR1 and CDR2 (germline): MDHEN, SYDVKM. The CDR3 loop reads CASSFMSLNQPQHF. The DNA of the CDR3 is TGTGCCAGCAGTTTTATGTCTCTGAATCAGCCCCAGCATTTT.

This clone was seen a handful of times. The J gene is TRBJ1-2, the V gene TRBV7-9, with a weak D call TRBD1 (5 bases). Germline V gene lookup returns CDR1 SEHNR and CDR2 FQNEAQ (reference sequence). The ends were cut back, 5 bases at V and 4 bases at J, with 11 bases in the middle. The CDR3 sequence is 13 residues long. The DNA for the CDR3 is TGTGCCAGCAGCCAGCAGGGATCCTATGGCTACACCTTC. This encodes CASSQQGSYGYTF.

This chain connects TRBV2 to TRBJ2-5; no clear D. V lost 4 bases to trimming and J lost 4 bases, with 4 bases between them. This CDR3 is built from 11 residues. Germline V gene sequence: CDR1 SNHLY, CDR2 FYNNEI. CDR3 sequence reads: CASSVLETQYF. Here the CDR3 DNA reads TGTGCCAGCAGTGTTCTAGAGACCCAGTACTTC. Combining the CDR3 with reference TRBV2 and TRBJ2-5 gives the whole variable domain EPEVTQTPSHQVTQMGQEVILRCVPISNHLYFYWYRQILGQKVEFLVSFYNNEISEKSEIFDDQFSVERPDGSNFTLKIRSTKLEDSAMYFCASSVLETQYFGPGTRLLVL.

The chain uses TRBV19 and TRBJ1-5; D not certain. The V gene's germline CDR1 is LNHDA and CDR2 SQIVND (reference sequence). The CDR3 length is 15 residues. V lost 7 bases, J lost 0 bases, and 13 bases lay in between. The CDR3 DNA reads TGTGCCAGTATACAGACCCCATATAGCAATCAGCCCCAGCATTTT. Translating gives CASIQTPYSNQPQHF.

This chain uses TRBV2 with TRBJ2-3, with D perhaps TRBD2 (6 bases). The CDR3 length is 13 residues. Germline CDR1 SNHLY, CDR2 FYNNEI. V gave up 6 bases and J gave up 4 bases, with 11 bases separating them. The CDR3 DNA is TGTGCCAGCAGGGAGGGGTATGCAGATACGCAGTATTTT. Residues: CASREGYADTQYF.

This clone was observed a single time. CDR3 residues: CASSEQSYSNQPQHF. CDR3 coding DNA: TGTGCCAGCAGTGAACAGAGTTATAGCAATCAGCCCCAGCATTTT. This chain joins TRBV25-1 and TRBJ1-5; D gene ambiguous. Germline V lookup: CDR1 MGHDK, CDR2 SYGVNS. The CDR3 loop spans 15 amino acids. Trimming shortened V by 2 bases and J by 0 bases, and 8 bases separated the two germline ends.

The chain has TRBV15 and TRBJ2-7; a weak D match, TRBD2 (5 bases). Germline V gene data show CDR1 as LNHNV and CDR2 as YYDKDF (reference sequence). The CDR3 spans 15 residues. Trimming cost V 3 bases and J 4 bases, with 16 bases left between them. CDR3 nucleotide sequence: TGTGCCACCAGCAGGGTGGCGGGCTGGGTGTACGAGCAGTACTTC. It encodes CATSRVAGWVYEQYF.

The CDR3 DNA reads TGTGCCAGCAGCTTAACAGGGGGACTAGTCTTCCGAAGCCAAGAGACCCAGTACTTC. Protein product: CASSLTGGLVFRSQETQYF. This chain links TRBV7-9 with TRBJ2-5; either TRBD1 or TRBD2 may fit D (8 bases each). The CDR3 length is 19 residues. Per the germline V gene, CDR1 is SEHNR and CDR2 is FQNEAQ (reference sequence). V shed 2 bases and J shed 1 base, with 23 bases lying between them.

This clone was picked up a small number of times. This chain links TRBV5-1 with TRBJ1-5; D is unresolved. Germline CDR1 is SGHRS and CDR2 is YFSETQ. Between the trimmed V and J ends, which lost 0 bases and 5 bases, there was a span of 9 bases. The CDR3 length is 14 residues. Written as DNA, the CDR3 is TGCGCCAGCAGCTTGGGTCAGCCGGATCAGCCCCAGCATTTT. It yields the protein CASSLGQPDQPQHF.

The rearrangement links TRBV27 to TRBJ1-1, with a tentative D call TRBD1 (6 bases). The V and J ends lost 2 bases and 11 bases respectively, with 15 bases between them. The length of the CDR3 is 13 residues. Per germline, CDR1 MNHEY and CDR2 SMNVEV (reference sequence). For the CDR3, the DNA is TGTGCCAGCAGTTTAGGGAACGGGCAGGGGGCTTTCTTT. Protein product: CASSLGNGQGAFF.

The V and J genes are TRBV19 and TRBJ1-2, with D maybe TRBD1 (6 bases). Trimming removed 6 bases at V and 2 bases at J, with 19 bases between. This CDR3 region has 16 residues. Germline V gene data show CDR1 as LNHDA and CDR2 as SQIVND (reference sequence). The CDR3 coding sequence is TGTGCCAGTAGCAGACAGGCGAAAGGATTCAACTATGGCTACACCTTC. Translated, it gives CASSRQAKGFNYGYTF.

This sequence joins TRBV30 and TRBJ2-7; tentative D call: TRBD2 (6 bases). Trimming cost V 0 bases and J 0 bases, with 12 bases left between them. The CDR3 has 15 residues. Germline CDR1 is GTSNPN and CDR2 is SVGIG (reference sequence). The CDR3 sequence: CAWSVGGAVSYEQYF. DNA of the CDR3: TGTGCCTGGAGTGTGGGAGGCGCCGTCTCCTACGAGCAGTACTTC.

The J gene is TRBJ2-1, the V gene TRBV9, with a possible D match to TRBD1 (5 bases). The ends were cut back, 3 bases at V and 7 bases at J, with 23 bases in the middle. Germline CDR1 SGDLS, CDR2 YYNGEE. The CDR3 has 17 amino acids. In DNA, the CDR3 is TGTGCCAGCAGCGCGGGCCCCTCCGATGTGGGGCGGAATGAGCAGTTCTTC. Encoded protein: CASSAGPSDVGRNEQFF.

This chain joins TRBV7-5 and TRBJ2-7; the table assigns TRBD1, which was not confirmed against the DNA. TRBV7-5 is annotated as a pseudogene. The CDR3 loop spans 18 amino acids. The CDR3 DNA follows: TGTGTCAGAAGCCCAACGCTCGACGAGGACAGGGTGTATGGCGAGCAGTACTTC. Translated: CVRSPTLDEDRVYGEQYF.

The chain uses TRBV11-1 and TRBJ2-3, with D unclear. Germline V gene sequence: CDR1 SGHAT, CDR2 FQDESV (reference sequence). Trimming cost V 1 base and J 2 bases, with 4 bases left between them. The CDR3 extends over 13 amino acids. The CDR3 DNA reads as TGTGCCAGCAGCTTAGGTTACACAGATACGCAGTATTTT. This gives the protein CASSLGYTDTQYF.

This clone was detected only a few times. This sample includes further DNA sequences coding for the same CDR3. This chain links TRBV5-4 with TRBJ2-1; TRBD1 is a possible D gene (5 bases). CDR1 is SGHNT, CDR2 YYREEE, per germline (reference sequence). This CDR3 is built from 13 residues. V was trimmed by 0 bases and J by 4 bases, leaving 5 bases between them. The CDR3 bases are TGTGCCAGCAGCTTGGACAGGTACAATGAGCAGTTCTTC. Protein product: CASSLDRYNEQFF.

The V call is TRBV7-9, the J call TRBJ2-3, with 7 positions matching TRBD1. Germline loops: CDR1 SEHNR, CDR2 FQNEAQ (reference sequence). The junction had 14 bases not matched to a gene; V was cut back by 4 bases and J by 7 bases. The CDR3 covers 16 residues. The CDR3 bases are TGTGCCAGCAGCTCGGGGCCGGGACAGAGGGCACATACGCAGTATTTT. Protein: CASSSGPGQRAHTQYF.

The chain is built from TRBV7-9 and TRBJ1-1; weak D call: TRBD1 (5 bases). This CDR3 comprises 12 residues. V shed 9 bases and J shed 0 bases, with 8 bases lying between them. From germline, CDR1 is SEHNR and CDR2 FQNEAQ (reference sequence). The chain's CDR3 is CARDTLNTEAFF. CDR3 coding DNA: TGTGCCAGGGACACCTTGAACACTGAAGCTTTCTTT.